This T cell receptor beta chain derives from a study of blood T cell repertoires in COVID-19 (dated by TCRdb to 2020 to 2022). Looking at the study overall: The collaborator samples originated in the United States, Italy and Spain and spanned the acute and convalescent phases of COVID-19. The repertoires were released in a freely available public database meant as a resource for research on the immune response to SARS-CoV-2. Subjects who had been exposed to COVID-19, were actively infected with it, or had recovered from it provided the deeply sampled blood TCRbeta repertoires that made up the dataset. The sample metadata nearly always contained a de-identified subject ID, COVID-19 status, age in years and sex. The prospective study material was composed of cDNA or gDNA derived from T cells, B-cell-depleted T cells, or PBMCs. HLA class I and class II types, where available, came from metadata supplied by the sample provider rather than from assay-based typing. The samples were drawn from two sources: the first 160 participants of the ongoing ImmuneRACE study, and 1,254 subjects contributed by 6 global collaborators.

The immunoSEQ Assay, a bias-controlled multiplex PCR, was used to amplify TCRbeta CDR3 regions from genomic DNA. In the paper's pipeline: The number of nucleated cells in each sample was estimated by amplification of reference gene primers within the assay. To quantify the absolute abundance of each unique TCRbeta CDR3 rearrangement, sequence reads were collapsed and filtered. For each sample, productive Simpson clonality was calculated by taking the square root of Simpson's diversity index across productive rearrangements. TCRdb retrieved this table from immuneACCESS and kept in-frame rearrangements only. Not all clones are present; in checked studies, unresolved V genes account for under half, and no reason is known for the remainder. For V, J and clone size, that table is used; D and trimming come from the DNA. The sample table records some 160,000 clones; 80% of these occur just once. The ten largest make up roughly 6.8% of the sample.

From the cysteine through the phenylalanine, the CDR3 covers 17 amino acids. CDR3 DNA only is kept here, 51 bases in frame from base 1. Compared with germline, V lacks 6 bases and J lacks 5 bases; bases without a gene match: 16. Sequences SNHLY (CDR1) and FYNNEI (CDR2) are obtained from the germline V gene. For this clone: There is no known antigen for this receptor. No base-level quality is on record; no much larger clone is a single base apart.

The collaborating institutions used their own protocols to collect whole blood in K2EDTA tubes. For TCRbeta analysis, collaborators shipped samples as frozen whole blood, isolated PBMCs, or DNA extracted from either of those sample types. Results the study describes overall, beyond this receptor: The amount of clinical and demographic metadata varied by source and participant and was provided uncurated.

The source of this sequence is a man in his 70s with active or convalescent COVID-19. The rearranged chain carries TRBV2 and TRBJ2-1; TRBD2 lines up with 7 middle nucleotides. The specimen sequenced was peripheral blood. The CDR3 region has the sequence CASSPRRALAVNNEQFF. The sequence in DNA is TGTGCCAGCAGCCCCCGGCGGGCCCTAGCGGTCAACAATGAGCAGTTCTTC. Joined to the reference TRBV2 and TRBJ2-1 proteins, this CDR3 gives the full variable domain: EPEVTQTPSHQVTQMGQEVILRCVPISNHLYFYWYRQILGQKVEFLVSFYNNEISEKSEIFDDQFSVERPDGSNFTLKIRSTKLEDSAMYFCASSPRRALAVNNEQFFGPGTRLTVL.